This T cell receptor beta chain was observed in a study of blood T cell repertoires in COVID-19. Study as a whole: Samples representing acute and convalescent COVID-19 were sourced from the United States, Italy and Spain. In each case, the material was cDNA or gDNA derived from T cells, B-cell-depleted T cells, or PBMCs.

Germline V gene lookup returns CDR1 LNHDA and CDR2 SQIVND (reference sequence). The CDR3 is 14 amino acids. The trim removed 6 bases at V and 7 bases at J, leaving 5 bases unmatched. Sequencing used immunoSEQ multiplex PCR; TCRdb keeps in-frame clones, though not all of them. The sample includes roughly 180,000 clones, more than 80% of them seen just once. Material: peripheral blood. V usage is TRBV19 and J usage is TRBJ2-2; TRBD1 aligns across 10 bases. The TCR was taken from a woman in her thirties or forties with COVID-19, enrolled during active disease. The CDR3 region has the DNA TGTGCCAGTAGGAGACAGGGGGCCAACGGGGAGCTGTTTTTT. This codes for CASRRQGANGELFF.